In its sample, the clone carrying this T cell receptor (beta chain) was seen a few times. Its matching antigen is unknown. These data are taken from a study of T cells in Graves' hyperthyroidism and ophthalmopathy. Graves' hyperthyroidism showing no ophthalmopathy progression within 18 months was considered stable. CDR3 size: 12 residues. Between the trimmed V and J ends, which lost 5 bases and 5 bases, there was a span of 9 bases. Germline V gives CDR1 DFQATT, CDR2 SNEGSKA (reference sequence). TCR beta CDR3 regions were amplified from RNA. The HTBI primer set was used in a first-round RT-PCR of the TCR CDR3. TCRdb ran MiXCR on the multiplex PCR reads and lists one entry per CDR3 protein. The sample lists 300,000 to 450,000 distinct CDR3 sequences; about 14% were seen once. Broader study findings: Most expanded thyroid clonotypes above 0.001 recurred in blood.

Sequenced sample: blood. The TCR originated in a woman aged 60 to 75 with Graves' hyperthyroidism. V gene TRBV20-1 combines with J gene TRBJ1-4; no reliable D call. Written as DNA, the CDR3 is TGCAGTGCTGGGTTGGGGAATGAAAAACTGTTTTTT. Protein product: CSAGLGNEKLFF.